This T cell receptor beta chain was retrieved from a study of esophageal squamous cell carcinoma under preoperative chemotherapy listed by TCRdb under 2018. In terms of the full investigation: In the study, TCR repertoires were profiled in both peripheral blood T cells and tumor-infiltrating lymphocytes. Repertoires were compared between samples taken before and after paclitaxel-nedaplatin therapy. In patients with esophageal squamous cell carcinoma, the study looked at what paclitaxel-nedaplatin chemotherapy did to T-cell receptor repertoires. Several patients with primary esophageal squamous cell carcinoma were included in the cohort.

Receptor amplification or capture employed PCR. This sample was sequenced with a HiSeq X Ten. TCR repertoires were characterized by high-throughput sequencing. Clones were called with MiXCR by TCRdb after fastp trimmed the public reads at Q25, and only in-frame beta chains were retained. One record per CDR3 amino acid sequence lists the most common genes and DNA. The sample table shows roughly 30,000 distinct CDR3 sequences, and approximately 55% are seen once. The ten largest clones take up 23% of the sample. Explained via the paper, the time point label denotes: after preoperative PTX-NDP chemotherapy. Paclitaxel-nedaplatin was administered to patients as preoperative chemotherapy before surgery. The CDR3 runs 14 amino acids, cysteine and phenylalanine included. Solely the CDR3 DNA is kept, with 42 bases framed from the first base. CDR1 LNHDA and CDR2 SQIVND were looked up in the germline V gene (reference sequence). V drops 1 base and J drops 13 bases, leaving 17 bases in between.

General study outcomes and caveats: Only five or six patients with esophageal squamous cell carcinoma were analyzed, making for a small cohort. Paclitaxel-nedaplatin therapy induced immediate and substantial clonotype frequency changes, with contraction more likely among abundant clones than amplification. Rather than arising solely from local clonal changes, post-treatment tumor-infiltrating lymphocytes appeared to come partly from peripheral T cells that migrated into the tumor. After chemotherapy, TCR diversity rose significantly in peripheral T cells, but this increase was not seen in tumor-infiltrating lymphocytes.

This clonotype turned up a few times. It lacks a known antigen. Within one base of it there is no much larger clone, and no base qualities were kept. Here the chain combines TRBV19 and TRBJ2-1; the D segment cannot be called with confidence. The source is a human donor with esophageal squamous cell carcinoma. The donor label of this sample is uncertain. The sample was gathered from a patient given preoperative chemotherapy. The CDR3 corresponds to CASSIAGLLETQFF. The DNA is as follows: TGTGCCAGTAGTATAGCCGGCCTTTTAGAGACCCAGTTCTTC.